The 22 T cell receptor beta chains listed next were all sequenced from one sample in a study of blood T cells in healthy people across ages. It was with a sample-barcoded 5' primer and a J-beta primer mix that a second PCR of roughly 7 to 12 cycles was run. MiXCR was run by TCRdb on the 5' RACE reads, yielding one entry per CDR3 protein. The sample lists about 510,000 distinct CDR3 sequences; about 27% were seen once. A further study also used this sample, focusing on T cells of mothers and their children.

Sequenced sample: blood. The receptors come from a boy aged 2 to 10 in good health.

This chain links TRBV7-9 with TRBJ2-6; no firm D call. Germline CDR1 and CDR2: SEHNR and FQNEAQ (reference sequence). This CDR3 is 14 amino acids long. V lost 5 bases and J 1 base, leaving 6 bases between the germline ends. As DNA, the CDR3 is TGTGCCAGCAGCGTCATTTCTGGGGCCAACGTCCTGACTTTC. Protein: CASSVISGANVLTF.

This chain joins TRBV5-1 and TRBJ2-3; TRBD1 might be the D (5 bases). CDR3 length: 13 residues. V lost 4 bases to trimming and J lost 5 bases, with 11 bases between them. CDR1 SGHRS and CDR2 YFSETQ come from the germline V gene. CDR3 in amino acids: CASSPDSEDTQYF. The CDR3 region has the DNA TGCGCCAGCAGCCCTGACAGCGAAGATACGCAGTATTTT.

The rearrangement uses TRBV24-1 and TRBJ2-3, with D tentatively TRBD1 (6 bases). Germline V gene sequence: CDR1 KGHDR, CDR2 SFDVKD. This CDR3 comprises 13 residues. The V end lost 6 bases, the J end lost 4 bases, and 10 bases lay between the germline ends. For the CDR3, the DNA is TGTGCCACCAGTTTTGCAGGGGCAGATACGCAGTATTTT. Its translation is CATSFAGADTQYF.

The V call is TRBV4-1, the J call TRBJ2-2, with D possibly TRBD1 on 6 matching bases. The CDR3 consists of 15 residues. Trimming left V 2 bases short and J 5 bases short, with 12 bases between. Germline V lookup: CDR1 MGHRA, CDR2 YSYEKL. The CDR3 loop reads CASSQLDSDTGELFF. CDR3 bases: TGCGCCAGCAGCCAATTGGACAGCGATACCGGGGAGCTGTTTTTT.

This chain links TRBV19 with TRBJ1-1; D is perhaps TRBD1 (5 bases). Germline lookup yields CDR1 LNHDA and CDR2 SQIVND (reference sequence). CDR3 length: 11 residues. Trimming stripped 7 bases from V and 11 bases from J, with 14 bases between. The CDR3 region has the DNA TGTGCCAGTAATCAGGCAGGGAAGGCTTTCTTT. Translated: CASNQAGKAFF. Using reference TRBV19 and TRBJ1-1 for the parts outside the CDR3, the full variable domain is DGGITQSPKYLFRKEGQNVTLSCEQNLNHDAMYWYRQDPGQGLRLIYYSQIVNDFQKGDIAEGYSVSREKKESFPLTVTSAQKNPTAFYLCASNQAGKAFFGQGTRLTVV.

This clonotype occurred many times. The chain carries TRBV12-3 or TRBV12-4 and TRBJ2-1; no clear D. The CDR3 is 12 residues long. Trimming left V 0 bases short and J 5 bases short, with 2 bases between. The CDR3 is CASSLANNEQFF. CDR3 sequence (DNA): TGTGCCAGCAGTTTAGCGAACAATGAGCAGTTCTTC.

This chain links TRBV7-6 with TRBJ2-1, with 11 bases identical to TRBD2. With 3 bases clipped from V and 9 bases from J, the junction kept 4 bases outside the gene matches. Germline V gives CDR1 SGHVS, CDR2 FNYEAQ. There are 14 residues in the CDR3. The CDR3 is CASSFSGGGGEQFF. The CDR3 DNA follows: TGTGCCAGCAGCTTTAGCGGGGGGGGCGGTGAGCAGTTCTTC. The whole variable domain, filled in from reference TRBV7-6 and TRBJ2-1, reads GAGVSQSPRYKVTKRGQDVALRCDPISGHVSLYWYRQALGQGPEFLTYFNYEAQQDKSGLPNDRFSAERPEGSISTLTIQRTEQRDSAMYRCASSFSGGGGEQFFGPGTRLTVL.

This chain uses TRBV12-3 or TRBV12-4 with TRBJ2-1; TRBD1 might be the D (6 bases). V lost 2 bases and J lost 8, with 13 bases in between. This CDR3 has 14 residues. CDR3 DNA sequence: TGTGCCAGCAGTTTACTAGCAGGGGTGGATGAGCAGTTCTTC. This encodes CASSLLAGVDEQFF.

This rearrangement joins TRBV7-2 to TRBJ1-6; 7 nucleotides agree with TRBD1. V dropped 2 bases and J dropped 12; count of bases not matched to a gene: 7. Germline V gene lookup returns CDR1 SGHTA and CDR2 FQGNSA. The CDR3 is made up of 14 amino acids. The CDR3 DNA is TGTGCCAGCAGCTTACGACAGGGTCAAAGACCCCTCCACTTT. Protein product: CASSLRQGQRPLHF.

This clonotype was observed a handful of times. The chain carries TRBV27 and TRBJ1-2; D perhaps matches TRBD1 (5 bases). From germline, CDR1 is MNHEY and CDR2 SMNVEV (reference sequence). This CDR3 has 14 amino acids. With 7 bases removed from V and 4 bases from J, the gap between germline ends came to 16 bases. In DNA, the CDR3 is TGTGCCAGCACCCCAGGGAGGGGTTTCTATGGCTACACCTTC. It encodes CASTPGRGFYGYTF.

The chain uses TRBV6-5 and TRBJ2-7; D may be TRBD2 (5 bases). The CDR3 has 15 amino acids. Per germline, CDR1 MNHEY and CDR2 SVGAGI. The V and J ends lost 0 bases and 3 bases respectively, with 12 bases between them. CDR3 region: CASSYSQVGVYEQYF. The CDR3 bases are TGTGCCAGCAGTTACTCTCAGGTCGGGGTCTACGAGCAGTACTTC.

The chain employs TRBV6-5 and TRBJ2-7; no clear D gene. Germline V lookup: CDR1 MNHEY, CDR2 SVGAGI. The CDR3 consists of 11 residues. The V and J ends lost 2 bases and 6 bases respectively, with 5 bases between them. CDR3 nucleotide sequence: TGTGCCAGCAGTTACCAATCCGAGCAGTACTTC. It specifies CASSYQSEQYF.

CDR3 coding DNA: TGTGCCAGCAGCCAAGCGGGGACCTACAATGAGCAGTTCTTC. Protein product: CASSQAGTYNEQFF. V usage is TRBV3-1 and J usage is TRBJ2-1; D might be TRBD2 (5 bases). Trimming cost V 1 base and J 2 bases, with 6 bases left between them. CDR1 and CDR2 (germline): LGHDT, YNNKEL (reference sequence). The CDR3 is 14 amino acids.

This clonotype was counted many times. The chain uses TRBV27 and TRBJ2-5; 10 bases are shared with TRBD1. V was clipped by 8 bases and J by 4 bases; unmatched bases: 4. The CDR3 length is 13 residues. Germline V CDR1 and CDR2: MNHEY, SMNVEV (reference sequence). The CDR3 DNA reads TGTGCCAGCCACAGACAGGGGGCAGAGACCCAGTACTTC. Residues: CASHRQGAETQYF.

This rearrangement joins TRBV7-2 to TRBJ2-7; D tentatively reads TRBD1 or TRBD2 (5 bases each). V lost 5 bases to trimming and J lost 1 base, with 15 bases between them. The CDR3 extends over 15 amino acids. The germline CDR1 and CDR2 sequences are SGHTA and FQGNSA. In DNA form, the CDR3 reads TGTGCCAGCAGCGTCCTCCGGGACGCTTCCTACGAGCAGTACTTC. Its protein product is CASSVLRDASYEQYF.

The rearrangement joins TRBV7-2 to TRBJ2-3; TRBD1 matches 8 bases. V gave up 5 bases and J gave up 1 base; unmatched junction bases: 8. The CDR3 is 16 amino acids. CDR1 and CDR2 from the germline V gene are SGHTA and FQGNSA. The CDR3 nucleotides are TGTGCCAGCAGCCGCATACCGGGACAGGGCACAGATACGCAGTATTTT. It translates to CASSRIPGQGTDTQYF.

This clonotype has just a few counts. This chain uses TRBV20-1 with TRBJ2-5; 7 bases fit TRBD2. Germline V gene data show CDR1 as DFQATT and CDR2 as SNEGSKA (reference sequence). CDR3 length equals 15 residues. The V gene end was trimmed by 3 bases and the J gene end by 2 bases; junction bases not matched to a gene: 9. Here the CDR3 DNA reads TGCAGTGCTAGGGTACCCCCTAGCGGACAAGAGACCCAGTACTTC. Encoded protein: CSARVPPSGQETQYF.

This clonotype was counted between two and nine times. The chain carries TRBV20-1 and TRBJ2-1; 11 nucleotides align to TRBD2. The J call is in doubt because the DNA end fits TRBJ2-7 better. The CDR3 sequence is 14 residues long. The germline CDR1 and CDR2 sequences are DFQATT and SNEGSKA (reference sequence). The CDR3 DNA is TGCAGTGCTTTTAGCGGGAGGGCCTCCTACGAGCAGTACTTC. As protein: CSAFSGRASYEQYF.

This clonotype was found a few times. The chain uses TRBV9 and TRBJ2-5; perhaps TRBD1 as D (5 bases). Judging by the DNA end, TRBJ2-7 fits better; the J call may be wrong. The CDR3 loop spans 13 amino acids. Germline-derived CDR1 and CDR2 are SGDLS and YYNGEE. CDR3 in amino acids: CASSVEGLSEQYF. The CDR3 nucleotides are TGTGCCAGCAGCGTAGAGGGGCTTTCCGAGCAGTACTTC.

This clonotype appeared a few times. This chain connects TRBV5-1 to TRBJ2-4; 14 bases are a match to TRBD2. Germline lookup yields CDR1 SGHRS and CDR2 YFSETQ. V was pared by 0 bases and J by 9 bases, with 2 bases of the junction left unmatched. The CDR3 contains 15 residues. CDR3 DNA: TGCGCCAGCAGCTTGGGACTAGCGGGAGGGGCCATTCAGTACTTC. Amino acids: CASSLGLAGGAIQYF.

This clonotype was seen a few times. In DNA, the CDR3 is TGTGCCAGCTCACCACCGTTAGGAGGGGGCACAGATACGCAGTATTTT. The encoded protein is CASSPPLGGGTDTQYF. The V call is TRBV18, the J call TRBJ2-3, with D tentatively TRBD2 (6 bases). The CDR3 length is 16 residues. Trimming cost V 0 bases and J 1 base, with 11 bases left between them. CDR1 KGHSH and CDR2 LQKENI come from the germline V gene.

This chain links TRBV7-9 with TRBJ1-1, with unresolved D. Trimming removed 11 bases from V and 0 bases from J, with 16 bases in between. The length of the CDR3 is 14 residues. The V gene's germline CDR1 is SEHNR and CDR2 FQNEAQ (reference sequence). CDR3 in DNA: TGTGCCTGCTTGAACGGCGGAATGAACACTGAAGCTTTCTTT. Protein product: CACLNGGMNTEAFF.